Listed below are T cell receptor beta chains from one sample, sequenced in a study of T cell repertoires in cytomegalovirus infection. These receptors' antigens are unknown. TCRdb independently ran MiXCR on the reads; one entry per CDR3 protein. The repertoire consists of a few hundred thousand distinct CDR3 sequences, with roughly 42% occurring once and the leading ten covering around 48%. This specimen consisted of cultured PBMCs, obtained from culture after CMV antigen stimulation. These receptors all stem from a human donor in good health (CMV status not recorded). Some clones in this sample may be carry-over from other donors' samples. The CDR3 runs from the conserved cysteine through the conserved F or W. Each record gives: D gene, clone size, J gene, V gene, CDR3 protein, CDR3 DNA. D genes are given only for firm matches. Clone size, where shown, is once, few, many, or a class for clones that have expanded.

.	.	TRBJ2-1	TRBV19	CASDLGSSYNEQFF	TGTGCCAGTGACTTAGGATCCTCCTACAATGAGCAGTTCTTC
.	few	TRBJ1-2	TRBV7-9	CASSPPLGGANYGYTF	TGTGCCAGCAGTCCCCCTTTGGGCGGAGCTAACTATGGCTACACCTTC
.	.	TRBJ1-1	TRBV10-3	CATFESGDTEAFF	TGTGCCACCTTTGAGAGCGGTGACACTGAAGCTTTCTTT
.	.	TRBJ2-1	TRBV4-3	CASSQNPGPVSYNEQFF	TGCGCCAGCAGCCAGAACCCGGGCCCAGTCTCCTACAATGAGCAGTTCTTC
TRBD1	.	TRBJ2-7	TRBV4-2	CASSQQQGVEQYF	TGTGCCAGCAGCCAACAACAGGGGGTTGAGCAGTACTTC
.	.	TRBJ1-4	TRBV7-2	CVSSYRGGQTNEKLFF	TGTGTCAGCAGTTACCGCGGGGGGCAGACTAATGAAAAACTGTTTTTT
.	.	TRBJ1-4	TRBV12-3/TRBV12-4	CASSPSGVLKLFF	TGTGCCAGCAGCCCCTCTGGAGTGCTTAAACTGTTTTTT
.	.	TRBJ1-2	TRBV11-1	CASSYQVNYGYTF	TGTGCCAGCAGCTACCAGGTTAACTATGGCTACACCTTC
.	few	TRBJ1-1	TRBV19	CASSRLLDTEAFF	TGTGCCAGTAGTAGGTTGCTCGACACTGAAGCTTTCTTT
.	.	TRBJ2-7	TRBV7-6	CASSLAPGTPYEQYF	TGTGCCAGCAGCTTAGCGCCGGGAACCCCCTACGAGCAGTACTTC
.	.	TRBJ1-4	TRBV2	CASRNELEKLFF	TGTGCCAGCAGGAATGAGCTTGAAAAACTGTTTTTT
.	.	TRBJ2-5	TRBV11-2	CASSLETRLETQYF	TGTGCCAGCAGCTTAGAAACTAGATTGGAGACCCAGTACTTC
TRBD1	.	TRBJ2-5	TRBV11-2	CASRDSAKEETQYF	TGTGCCAGCCGGGACAGCGCGAAAGAAGAGACCCAGTACTTC
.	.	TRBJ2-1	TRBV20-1	CSARVGSGLLGNEQFF	TGCAGTGCTAGAGTCGGCTCGGGACTTCTGGGCAATGAGCAGTTCTTC
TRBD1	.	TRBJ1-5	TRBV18	CASSPGGQAQGQPQHF	TGTGCCAGCTCACCTGGCGGACAGGCCCAGGGTCAGCCCCAGCATTTT
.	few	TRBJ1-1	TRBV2	CASSDEMNTEAFF	TGTGCCAGCAGTGACGAGATGAACACTGAAGCTTTCTTT
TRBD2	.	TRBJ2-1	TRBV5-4	CASSSRTSGGHEQFF	TGTGCCAGCAGTAGTAGGACTAGCGGGGGACATGAGCAGTTCTTC
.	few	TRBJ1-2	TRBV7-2	CASSLYRVINYGYTF	TGTGCCAGCAGCTTATACAGGGTGATCAACTATGGCTACACCTTC
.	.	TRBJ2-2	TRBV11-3	CASSLARGLTGELFF	TGTGCCAGCAGCCTGGCCAGGGGATTAACCGGGGAGCTGTTTTTT
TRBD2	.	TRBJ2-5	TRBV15	CATSRGASGSLGQTQYF	TGTGCCACCAGCAGAGGGGCTAGCGGTTCGTTAGGACAGACCCAGTACTTC